These T cell receptor beta chains were read from a single sample in a study of T cell repertoires in aging, cancer and after chemotherapy. TCRdb fed the multiplex PCR reads into MiXCR, producing one record per CDR3 protein. Of over a thousand distinct CDR3 sequences listed, about 31% are singletons. The sequencing sample was made of blood. Source of these receptors: a human donor with a solid tumor. Each CDR3 is given with its conserved first and last residue. The D gene is left open where the match is weak. A row's size may be missing; if present it is once, few, many or a size class.

d_call: .
j_call: TRBJ2-5
v_call: TRBV24-1
clone_size: .
cdr3_nt: TGTGCCACCAGTGATTTCAGGGGGGGGAGAGAGACCCAGTACTTC
cdr3_aa: CATSDFRGGRETQYF

d_call: TRBD1
j_call: TRBJ2-2
v_call: TRBV5-1
clone_size: .
cdr3_nt: TGCGCCAGCAGTGACAGGGAGACCGGGGAGCTGTTTTTT
cdr3_aa: CASSDRETGELFF

d_call: .
j_call: TRBJ1-4
v_call: TRBV6-5
clone_size: large
cdr3_nt: TGTGCCAGCAGTAGGACGGCTTGGGAAAAACTGTTTTTT
cdr3_aa: CASSRTAWEKLFF

d_call: TRBD2
j_call: TRBJ2-1
v_call: TRBV7-3
clone_size: .
cdr3_nt: TGTGCCAGCAGCCCAAGGCGGGGGGGGACCAATGAGCAGTTCTTC
cdr3_aa: CASSPRRGGTNEQFF

d_call: TRBD2
j_call: TRBJ2-5
v_call: TRBV12-3/TRBV12-4
clone_size: medium-sized
cdr3_nt: TGTGCCAGCAGTTTACTAGCGGAAGAGACCCAGTACTTC
cdr3_aa: CASSLLAEETQYF

d_call: .
j_call: TRBJ2-5
v_call: TRBV5-6
clone_size: once
cdr3_nt: TGTGCCAGCAGCTTGTCGCAAGGGGTTTGGGTGTCCCAAGAGACCCAGTACTTC
cdr3_aa: CASSLSQGVWVSQETQYF

d_call: .
j_call: TRBJ1-1
v_call: TRBV6-2/TRBV6-3
clone_size: few
cdr3_nt: TGTGCCAGCAGTTACTCGTGGGGGATGAACACTGAAGCTTTCTTT
cdr3_aa: CASSYSWGMNTEAFF

d_call: .
j_call: TRBJ2-7
v_call: TRBV5-1
clone_size: .
cdr3_nt: TGCGCCAGCAGCCTAGGAGACAAACCCTACGAGCAGTACTTC
cdr3_aa: CASSLGDKPYEQYF

d_call: .
j_call: TRBJ1-2
v_call: TRBV28
clone_size: .
cdr3_nt: TGTGCCAGCAGTTTATTGGGGGAAGGCTACACCTTC
cdr3_aa: CASSLLGEGYTF

d_call: TRBD1
j_call: TRBJ1-1
v_call: TRBV15
clone_size: large
cdr3_nt: TGTGCCACCAGTCAGATCCGGACAGGGGGTACTGAAGCTTTCTTT
cdr3_aa: CATSQIRTGGTEAFF

d_call: .
j_call: TRBJ2-7
v_call: TRBV30
clone_size: large
cdr3_nt: TGTGCCTGGAGCCGGGACTCGAGTTACGAGCAGTACTTC
cdr3_aa: CAWSRDSSYEQYF

d_call: .
j_call: TRBJ2-7
v_call: TRBV5-6
clone_size: large
cdr3_nt: TGTGCCAGCAGCTTTGGGGGGCCCGAGCAGTACTTC
cdr3_aa: CASSFGGPEQYF

d_call: .
j_call: TRBJ1-2
v_call: TRBV19
clone_size: few
cdr3_nt: TGTGCCAGTAGTAGGACTCCTGTTAACTATGGCTACACCTTC
cdr3_aa: CASSRTPVNYGYTF

d_call: .
j_call: TRBJ2-3
v_call: TRBV7-3
clone_size: .
cdr3_nt: TGTGCCAGCAGCTCCAGGGGACGGGGGCCTAACACAGATACGCAGTATTTT
cdr3_aa: CASSSRGRGPNTDTQYF

d_call: TRBD1
j_call: TRBJ2-1
v_call: TRBV24-1
clone_size: medium-sized
cdr3_nt: TGTGCCACCAGTGAAACAGGGGTGAATCGACAGTTCTTC
cdr3_aa: CATSETGVNRQFF

d_call: .
j_call: TRBJ2-2
v_call: TRBV10-1
clone_size: .
cdr3_nt: TGCGCCAGCAGTCCGGGGAGAGGCAGGGACTACACCGGGGAGCTGTTTTTT
cdr3_aa: CASSPGRGRDYTGELFF

d_call: TRBD1
j_call: TRBJ1-6
v_call: TRBV5-4
clone_size: large
cdr3_nt: TGTGCCAGCAGTCGGGACAGGGAGAATTCACCCCTCCACTTT
cdr3_aa: CASSRDRENSPLHF

d_call: TRBD1
j_call: TRBJ2-7
v_call: TRBV10-1
clone_size: .
cdr3_nt: TGCGCCAGCAGTAACTCCTTACAGGGGTACGAGCAGTACTTC
cdr3_aa: CASSNSLQGYEQYF

d_call: .
j_call: TRBJ2-5
v_call: TRBV30
clone_size: large
cdr3_nt: TGTGCCTGGGAATCGGGGCGGGGAGCCGGAGAGACCCAGTACTTC
cdr3_aa: CAWESGRGAGETQYF

d_call: TRBD2
j_call: TRBJ2-1
v_call: TRBV29-1
clone_size: large
cdr3_nt: TGCAGCGTTGAAGATCGTCGGGGATATTGGGGGGGAAACAATGAGCAGTTCTTC
cdr3_aa: CSVEDRRGYWGGNNEQFF

d_call: TRBD2
j_call: TRBJ2-1
v_call: TRBV5-1
clone_size: .
cdr3_nt: TGCGCCAGCCGGGATGGGGGCGAACTAGCGGGGAGAAATGAGCAGTTCTTC
cdr3_aa: CASRDGGELAGRNEQFF

d_call: .
j_call: TRBJ2-7
v_call: TRBV6-1
clone_size: large
cdr3_nt: TGTGCCAGCAGTGAAGTAGGGGGGCTCCGTCTACACGAGCAGTACTTC
cdr3_aa: CASSEVGGLRLHEQYF

d_call: TRBD1
j_call: TRBJ2-7
v_call: TRBV4-1
clone_size: .
cdr3_nt: TGCGCCAGCAGCCAGAACGTCGGGACAGGGGTAGGCTACGAGCAGTACTTC
cdr3_aa: CASSQNVGTGVGYEQYF

d_call: .
j_call: TRBJ2-3
v_call: TRBV24-1
clone_size: few
cdr3_nt: TGTGCCACCAGTGATTTACGGGACATCACAGATACGCAGTATTTT
cdr3_aa: CATSDLRDITDTQYF

d_call: TRBD1
j_call: TRBJ2-3
v_call: TRBV12-3/TRBV12-4
clone_size: medium-sized
cdr3_nt: TGTGCCAGCAGTACAGGGGTCGGAGGAGATACGCAGTATTTT
cdr3_aa: CASSTGVGGDTQYF

d_call: .
j_call: TRBJ2-1
v_call: TRBV6-5
clone_size: .
cdr3_nt: TGTGCCAGCGCACATGCCGGGAACAATGAGCAGTTCTTC
cdr3_aa: CASAHAGNNEQFF

d_call: TRBD1
j_call: TRBJ1-4
v_call: TRBV19
clone_size: .
cdr3_nt: TGTGCCAGTAGTATCGGCAGGGGGTGGACTAATGAAAAACTGTTTTTT
cdr3_aa: CASSIGRGWTNEKLFF

d_call: .
j_call: TRBJ2-1
v_call: TRBV30
clone_size: large
cdr3_nt: TGTGCCTGGCGGGACTCGCAAATATACAATGAGCAGTTCTTC
cdr3_aa: CAWRDSQIYNEQFF